This T cell receptor (beta chain) was documented in a study of PD-1 blockade in classical Hodgkin lymphoma. There are 17 residues in the CDR3. The ends were cut back, 5 bases at V and 0 bases at J, with 18 bases in the middle. The germline V gene has CDR1 SGHVS and CDR2 FNYEAQ. There was relapse after autologous stem cell transplantation in every patient, and there was variation in brentuximab vedotin exposure. Generated by immunoSEQ multiplex PCR, the TCRdb table keeps only in-frame clones and is missing some. The data hold over 4,000 clones, with 63% observed a single time. The sequences come from peripheral blood mononuclear cells (PBMCs), collected at baseline. The source of this sequence is a human donor with classical Hodgkin lymphoma. The chain uses TRBV7-6 and TRBJ2-3; maybe TRBD2 (6 bases). Here the CDR3 reads CASSPGPSGSSTDTQYF. Here the CDR3 DNA reads TGTGCCAGCAGCCCCGGGCCAAGCGGGTCTAGCACAGATACGCAGTATTTT.